What follows are 20 T cell receptor beta chains derived from one specimen sequenced in a study of T-cell memory formation after mild COVID-19. TCRdb reprocessed the 5' RACE reads via MiXCR and lists one record per CDR3 protein. The sample lists 40,000 to 55,000 distinct CDR3 sequences; more than 10% were seen once. Source material: PBMCs or a T cell subset sorted from them (not recorded which). The receptors here all came from a man in his late teens or twenties who had mild COVID-19 (a few samples of this study predate the infection). Cell type and time point are not known.

This clonotype has ten or more counts. The V and J genes are TRBV5-1 and TRBJ2-3; no definite D call. The CDR3 extends over 13 amino acids. V was cut by 4 bases and J by 4 bases, with 10 bases left in between. Germline assignment: CDR1 SGHRS and CDR2 YFSETQ. CDR3 amino acids: CASSGESADTQYF. DNA of the CDR3: TGCGCCAGCAGCGGGGAAAGCGCAGATACGCAGTATTTT.

This clonotype showed up many times. This chain links TRBV9 with TRBJ1-3; TRBD1 agrees at 7 bases. The V segment lost 3 bases and the J segment 0 bases; nucleotides outside the gene matches: 6. The length of the CDR3 is 16 residues. From germline, CDR1 is SGDLS and CDR2 YYNGEE. The CDR3 coding sequence is TGTGCCAGCAGCGCATTAGGGGGCTTCTCTGGAAACACCATATATTTT. It specifies CASSALGGFSGNTIYF.

The V and J genes are TRBV27 and TRBJ2-7; D gene uncertain. Germline V gene sequence: CDR1 MNHEY, CDR2 SMNVEV (reference sequence). The CDR3 runs to 16 residues. V gave up 3 bases and J gave up 2 bases, with 17 bases separating them. The DNA for the CDR3 is TGTGCCAGCAGTTTGGAGTCTCGGGTACGTACCTACGAGCAGTACGTC. It specifies CASSLESRVRTYEQYV.

This clonotype has a count of ten or more. The chain joins TRBV7-7 to TRBJ2-7; D is undetermined. The germline CDR1 and CDR2 sequences are SSHAT and FNYEAQ (reference sequence). The CDR3 covers 13 residues. DNA of the CDR3: TGTGCTAGCAGCTTAGAGAATTCTTACGAGCAGTACGTC. It specifies CASSLENSYEQYV.

The chain recombines TRBV7-2 with TRBJ2-7, with 10 bases that match TRBD1. The V and J ends lost 5 bases and 2 bases, in that order; junction bases with no gene match: 6. The germline V gene has CDR1 SGHTA and CDR2 FQGNSA. The CDR3 extends over 15 amino acids. The CDR3 DNA reads as TGTGCCAGCAGCGCGAGAGGGACAGGGGCCTACGAGCAGTACGTC. Amino acid sequence: CASSARGTGAYEQYV.

The chain carries TRBV28 and TRBJ1-6; TRBD1 agrees at 9 bases. V was clipped by 5 bases and J by 8 bases; unmatched bases: 4. The CDR3 is made up of 14 amino acids. CDR1 is MDHEN, CDR2 SYDVKM, per germline. In nucleotides, the CDR3 is TGTGCCAGCAGTCTCGGGACAGGGCATTCACCCCTCCACTTT. The encoded protein is CASSLGTGHSPLHF.

This clonotype was seen at least ten times. V is TRBV7-2 and J is TRBJ2-5; D unresolved. With 5 bases removed from V and 4 bases from J, the gap between germline ends came to 8 bases. Germline-derived CDR1 and CDR2 are SGHTA and FQGNSA. CDR3 length equals 12 residues. The CDR3 sequence is CASSPNPETQYF. CDR3 coding DNA: TGTGCCAGCAGCCCGAACCCAGAGACCCAGTACTTC.

V and J are TRBV20-1 and TRBJ2-6; D might be TRBD1 (6 bases). CDR3 length: 14 residues. V was clipped by 3 bases and J by 1 base, with 7 bases between them. Germline V lookup: CDR1 DFQATT, CDR2 SNEGSKA (reference sequence). DNA for the CDR3: TGCAGTGCTAGTGACAGGTCTGGGGCCAACGTCCTGACTTTC. Protein: CSASDRSGANVLTF.

This clonotype has just a few counts. The chain recombines TRBV25-1 with TRBJ2-5; unclear D gene. V lost 5 bases, J lost 2 bases, and 9 bases lay in between. The germline V gene encodes CDR1 MGHDK and CDR2 SYGVNS. The CDR3 is 13 residues long. The DNA of the CDR3 is TGTGCCAGCAGTTCCCCGGGTCAAGAGACCCAGTACTTC. This sequence encodes CASSSPGQETQYF.

V is TRBV12-3 or TRBV12-4 and J is TRBJ1-6; 10 positions agree with TRBD1. V shed 7 bases, J shed 9 bases, and the junction held 6 bases outside the gene matches. The CDR3 runs 14 residues. This chain's CDR3 is CASTFGTGASPLHF. DNA of the CDR3: TGTGCCAGCACCTTCGGGACAGGGGCTTCACCCCTCCACTTT.

This sequence joins TRBV29-1 and TRBJ1-2; tentative D call: TRBD1 (6 bases). Germline values: CDR1 SQVTM, CDR2 ANQGSEA. This CDR3 region has 13 residues. V was trimmed by 0 bases and J by 9 bases, leaving 14 bases between them. Here the CDR3 DNA reads TGCAGCGTTGAAGAGTCGGAAGGGGGTCGCTACACCTTC. Protein product: CSVEESEGGRYTF.

This clonotype was picked up a small number of times. The chain uses TRBV25-1 and TRBJ1-6; 9 bases are shared with TRBD1. The V gene's germline CDR1 is MGHDK and CDR2 SYGVNS. The CDR3 consists of 17 residues. V gave up 3 bases and J gave up 7 bases; unmatched junction bases: 10. The CDR3 sequence is CASSEPDRGLTNSPLHF. DNA for the CDR3: TGTGCCAGCAGTGAGCCCGACAGGGGGTTAACGAATTCACCCCTCCACTTT.

The chain couples TRBV20-1 to TRBJ2-2, with D tentatively TRBD1 or TRBD2 (5 bases each). Trimming pared 0 bases from V and 5 bases from J, leaving 13 bases between. The CDR3 runs 15 residues. CDR1 and CDR2 from the germline V gene are DFQATT and SNEGSKA (reference sequence). The CDR3 loop reads CSARDRTRGTGELFF. The DNA of the CDR3 is TGCAGTGCTAGAGATCGGACACGGGGAACCGGGGAGCTGTTTTTT.

The chain combines TRBV20-1 with TRBJ2-7; 10 bases map to TRBD1. Trimming took 5 bases from V and 8 from J; bases not matched to a gene: 9. CDR3 length: 13 residues. The V gene's germline CDR1 is DFQATT and CDR2 SNEGSKA (reference sequence). This chain's CDR3 is CSAWGGQGPQQYF. The CDR3 bases are TGCAGTGCTTGGGGGGGACAGGGGCCCCAGCAGTACTTC.

This clonotype has only a few counts. The V call is TRBV6-5, the J call TRBJ1-2; D ambiguous. CDR1 and CDR2 from the germline V gene are MNHEY and SVGAGI. The CDR3 totals 13 residues. V dropped 2 bases and J dropped 6 bases, with 10 bases sitting between them. This chain's CDR3 is CASSYSARDGYTF. CDR3 nucleotides: TGTGCCAGCAGTTACAGTGCACGGGATGGCTACACCTTC.

This clonotype was recorded a few times. The chain links TRBV6-5 to TRBJ2-5; tentative D call: TRBD2 (6 bases). The V gene lost 10 bases and the J gene lost 2 bases, with 11 bases spanning the gap. The germline V gene has CDR1 MNHEY and CDR2 SVGAGI. CDR3 length: 12 residues. CDR3 protein: CATRRGQETQYF. The CDR3 region has the DNA TGTGCCACTCGCCGGGGGCAAGAGACCCAGTACTTC.

This clonotype was seen more than once but under ten times. The rearrangement joins TRBV12-3 or TRBV12-4 to TRBJ2-7; D not certain. Trimming removed 5 bases from V and 3 bases from J, with 5 bases in between. The CDR3 is made up of 11 amino acids. CDR3 bases: TGTGCCAGCAGTACCCACTACGAGCAGTACTTC. Its protein product is CASSTHYEQYF.

The chain carries TRBV28 and TRBJ1-1; D not certain. V gave up 5 bases and J gave up 8 bases, with 18 bases separating them. The CDR3 extends over 14 amino acids. CDR1 is MDHEN, CDR2 SYDVKM, per germline. The CDR3 nucleotides read TGTGCCAGCAGTCTAGTCGGGTATAGATGGGAAGCTTTCTTT. This encodes CASSLVGYRWEAFF.

This clonotype turned up a few times. The chain employs TRBV5-1 and TRBJ2-3; D not resolved. The germline V gene has CDR1 SGHRS and CDR2 YFSETQ. Between the trimmed V and J ends, which lost 5 bases and 1 base, there was a span of 5 bases. CDR3 length equals 12 residues. The CDR3 bases are TGCGCCAGCAGTTCTCGCACAGATACGCAGTATTTT. Residues: CASSSRTDTQYF. The entire variable domain, with the rest obtained from reference TRBV5-1 and TRBJ2-3, is as follows: KAGVTQTPRYLIKTRGQQVTLSCSPISGHRSVSWYQQTPGQGLQFLFEYFSETQRNKGNFPGRFSGRQFSNSRSEMNVSTLELGDSALYLCASSSRTDTQYFGPGTRLTVL.

J is TRBJ2-3 and V is TRBV5-1; D not resolved. The CDR3 is 13 amino acids. The germline gives CDR1 SGHRS, CDR2 YFSETQ. Trimming stripped 4 bases from V and 4 bases from J, with 10 bases between. The CDR3 reads CASSITGPDTQYF. Here the CDR3 DNA reads TGCGCCAGCAGCATCACCGGGCCAGATACGCAGTATTTT.